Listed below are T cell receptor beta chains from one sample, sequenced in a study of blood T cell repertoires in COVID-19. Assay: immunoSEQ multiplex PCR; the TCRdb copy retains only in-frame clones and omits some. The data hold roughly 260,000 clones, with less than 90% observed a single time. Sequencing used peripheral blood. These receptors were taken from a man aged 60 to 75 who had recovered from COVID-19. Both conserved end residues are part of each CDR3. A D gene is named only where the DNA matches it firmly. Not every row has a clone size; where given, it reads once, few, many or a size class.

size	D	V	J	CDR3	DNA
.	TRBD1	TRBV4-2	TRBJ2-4	CASSLNRGTKNIQYF	TGTGCCAGCAGCCTGAACAGGGGGACCAAAAACATTCAGTACTTC
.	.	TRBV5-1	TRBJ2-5	CASSLSQETQYF	TGCGCCAGCAGCTTGTCACAAGAGACCCAGTACTTC
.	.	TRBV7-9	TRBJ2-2	CASSPGVGTPANGELFF	TGTGCCAGCAGTCCAGGGGTGGGGACCCCCGCTAACGGGGAGCTGTTTTTT
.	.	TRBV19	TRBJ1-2	CASSMGHQLANYGYTF	TGTGCCAGTAGTATGGGACACCAGTTAGCTAACTATGGCTACACCTTC
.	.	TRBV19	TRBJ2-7	CASRPYATEELYEQYF	TGTGCCAGTAGGCCATACGCGACAGAAGAACTTTACGAGCAGTACTTC
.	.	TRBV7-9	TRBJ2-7	CASSLTGSVYEQYF	TGTGCCAGCAGCTTAACAGGGAGTGTCTACGAGCAGTACTTC
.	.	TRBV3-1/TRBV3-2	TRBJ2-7	CASSRDSYEQYF	TGTGCCAGCAGCCGAGACAGTTACGAGCAGTACTTC
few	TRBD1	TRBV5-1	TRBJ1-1	CASSRDRANTEAFF	TGCGCCAGCAGCCGGGACAGGGCGAACACTGAAGCTTTCTTT
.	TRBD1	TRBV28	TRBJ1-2	CASSLGQGVHGYTF	TGTGCCAGCAGTCTAGGACAGGGGGTGCACGGCTACACCTTC
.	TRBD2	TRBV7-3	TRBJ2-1	CASSPARTSRDEQFF	TGTGCCAGCAGCCCCGCCCGGACTAGCCGAGATGAGCAGTTCTTC
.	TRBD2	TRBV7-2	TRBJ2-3	CASSLTSGDTQYF	TGTGCCAGCAGCTTAACTAGCGGAGATACGCAGTATTTT
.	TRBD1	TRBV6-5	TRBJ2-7	CASNRGLSYEQYF	TGTGCCAGCAACAGGGGGCTCTCCTACGAGCAGTACTTC
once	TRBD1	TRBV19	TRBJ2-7	CASSALHRGEGF	TGTGCCAGTAGTGCCCTGCACAGGGGCGAGGGCTTC
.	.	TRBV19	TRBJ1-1	CASSIEARVLRTEAFF	TGTGCCAGTAGTATAGAAGCCCGGGTCCTAAGGACTGAAGCTTTCTTT
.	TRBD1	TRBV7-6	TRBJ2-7	CASSLGQTGAYEQYF	TGTGCCAGCAGCTTAGGTCAGACAGGGGCGTACGAGCAGTACTTC
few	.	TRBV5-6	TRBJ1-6	CASSWGVSPLHF	TGTGCCAGCAGCTGGGGGGTCTCACCCCTCCACTTT
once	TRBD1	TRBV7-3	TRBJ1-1	CASSQKGQGLTEAFF	TGTGCCAGCAGCCAAAAGGGACAGGGCTTGACTGAAGCTTTCTTT
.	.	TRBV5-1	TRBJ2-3	CASSPLQGSTDTQYF	TGCGCCAGCAGCCCCCTGCAGGGAAGCACAGATACGCAGTATTTT
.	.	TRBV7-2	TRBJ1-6	CASSLEPGRRNSPLHF	TGTGCCAGCAGCTTAGAACCGGGGAGGAGGAACTCACCCCTCCACTTT
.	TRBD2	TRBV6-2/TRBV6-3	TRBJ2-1	CASSRRPSGLAIYNEQFF	TGTGCCAGCAGTCGGAGACCCTCAGGACTAGCCATCTACAATGAGCAGTTCTTC
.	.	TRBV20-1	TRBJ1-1	CSASRRTEASEAFF	TGCAGTGCTAGTCGCCGGACAGAGGCCTCAGAAGCTTTCTTT
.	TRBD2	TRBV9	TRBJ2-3	CASSYWLAGGADTQYF	TGTGCCAGCAGCTATTGGTTAGCGGGGGGAGCAGATACGCAGTATTTT
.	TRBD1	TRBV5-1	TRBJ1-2	CASSSGQVVSGYTF	TGCGCCAGCAGCTCGGGACAGGTTGTCAGTGGCTACACCTTC
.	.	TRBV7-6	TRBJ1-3	CASSGGTLTGNTIYF	TGTGCCAGCTCTGGAGGGACTCTTACTGGAAACACCATATATTTT
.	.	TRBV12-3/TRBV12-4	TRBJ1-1	CASSLLNTEAFF	TGTGCCAGCAGCCTCCTCAACACTGAAGCTTTCTTT
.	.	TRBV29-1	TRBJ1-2	CSVRGGYGYTF	TGCAGCGTTAGAGGGGGATATGGCTACACCTTC
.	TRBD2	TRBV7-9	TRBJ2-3	CASSLLAGGTQYF	TGTGCCAGCAGCTTACTAGCGGGGGGTACGCAGTATTTT